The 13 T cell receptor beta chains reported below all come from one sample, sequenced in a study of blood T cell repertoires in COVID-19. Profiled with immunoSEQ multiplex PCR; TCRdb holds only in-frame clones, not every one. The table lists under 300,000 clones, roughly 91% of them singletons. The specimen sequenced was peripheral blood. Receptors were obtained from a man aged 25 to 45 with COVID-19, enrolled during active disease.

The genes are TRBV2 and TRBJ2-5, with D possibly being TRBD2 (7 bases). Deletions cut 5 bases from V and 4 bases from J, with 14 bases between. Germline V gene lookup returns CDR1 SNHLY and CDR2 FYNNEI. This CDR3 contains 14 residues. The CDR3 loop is CASSKGGGGETQYF. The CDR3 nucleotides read TGTGCCAGCAGTAAGGGGGGGGGAGGAGAGACCCAGTACTTC.

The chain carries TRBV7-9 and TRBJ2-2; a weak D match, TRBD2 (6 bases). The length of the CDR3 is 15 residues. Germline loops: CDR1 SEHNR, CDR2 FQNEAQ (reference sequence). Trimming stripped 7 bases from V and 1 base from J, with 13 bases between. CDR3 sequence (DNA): TGTGCCAGCATCCCCGGGGGATTGAACACCGGGGAGCTGTTTTTT. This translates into CASIPGGLNTGELFF.

This CDR3 is CASGLVDRASLSSNPNQPQHF. The CDR3 DNA reads as TGTGCTAGTGGTTTGGTCGACAGGGCGAGTCTCTCGAGTAATCCCAATCAGCCCCAGCATTTT. The chain couples TRBV12-5 to TRBJ1-5, with TRBD1 identical over 7 bases. Germline V gene sequence: CDR1 LGHNT, CDR2 FRNRAP. J was trimmed by 3 bases and V by 0 bases; bases with no gene match: 20. This CDR3 contains 21 residues. Combining the CDR3 with reference TRBV12-5 and TRBJ1-5 gives the whole variable domain DARVTQTPRHKVTEMGQEVTMRCQPILGHNTVFWYRQTMMQGLELLAYFRNRAPLDDSGMPKDRFSAEMPDATLATLKIQPSEPRDSAVYFCASGLVDRASLSSNPNQPQHFGDGTRLSIL.

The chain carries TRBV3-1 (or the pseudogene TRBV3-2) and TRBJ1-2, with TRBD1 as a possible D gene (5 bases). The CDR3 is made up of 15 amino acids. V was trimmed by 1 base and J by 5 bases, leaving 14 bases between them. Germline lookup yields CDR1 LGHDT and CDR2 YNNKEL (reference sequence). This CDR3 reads CASSQVAGMAYGYTF. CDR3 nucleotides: TGTGCCAGCAGCCAAGTGGCAGGGATGGCGTATGGCTACACCTTC.

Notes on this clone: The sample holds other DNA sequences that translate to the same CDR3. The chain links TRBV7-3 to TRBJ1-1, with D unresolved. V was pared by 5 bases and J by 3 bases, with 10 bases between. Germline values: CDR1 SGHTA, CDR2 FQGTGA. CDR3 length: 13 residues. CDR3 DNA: TGTGCCAGCAGCCCCCAACGGGACACTGAAGCTTTCTTT. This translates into CASSPQRDTEAFF. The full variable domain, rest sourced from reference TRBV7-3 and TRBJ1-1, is GAGVSQTPSNKVTEKGKYVELRCDPISGHTALYWYRQSLGQGPEFLIYFQGTGAADDSGLPNDRFFAVRPEGSVSTLKIQRTERGDSAVYLCASSPQRDTEAFFGQGTRLTVV.

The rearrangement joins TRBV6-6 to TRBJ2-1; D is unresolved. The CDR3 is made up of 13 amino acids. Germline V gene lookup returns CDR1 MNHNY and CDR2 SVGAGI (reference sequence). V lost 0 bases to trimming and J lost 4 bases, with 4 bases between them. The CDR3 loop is CASSYSRYNEQFF. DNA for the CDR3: TGTGCCAGCAGTTACTCGAGATACAATGAGCAGTTCTTC.

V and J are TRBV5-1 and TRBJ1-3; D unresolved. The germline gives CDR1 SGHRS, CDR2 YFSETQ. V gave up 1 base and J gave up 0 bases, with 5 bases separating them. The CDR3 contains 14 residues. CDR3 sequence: CASSLSSSGNTIYF. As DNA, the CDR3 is TGCGCCAGCAGCTTGTCATCCTCTGGAAACACCATATATTTT.

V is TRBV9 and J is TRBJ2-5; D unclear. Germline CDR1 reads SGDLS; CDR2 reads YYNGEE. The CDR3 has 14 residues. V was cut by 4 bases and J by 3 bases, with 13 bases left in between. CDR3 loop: CASSLSSGEETQYF. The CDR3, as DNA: TGTGCCAGCAGCCTAAGTTCTGGTGAAGAGACCCAGTACTTC.

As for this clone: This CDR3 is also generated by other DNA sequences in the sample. CDR3 loop: CASSPDTLNTEAFF. In DNA form, the CDR3 reads TGTGCCAGCTCACCCGACACTTTGAACACTGAAGCTTTCTTT. This chain joins TRBV18 and TRBJ1-1; no firm D call. Looked up from germline, CDR1 is KGHSH and CDR2 is LQKENI. The CDR3 covers 14 residues. Between the trimmed V and J ends, which lost 3 bases and 0 bases, there was a span of 8 bases. The variable domain in full, with the rest retrieved from reference TRBV18 and TRBJ1-1, is NAGVMQNPRHLVRRRGQEARLRCSPMKGHSHVYWYRQLPEEGLKFMVYLQKENIIDESGMPKERFSAEFPKEGPSILRIQQVVRGDSAAYFCASSPDTLNTEAFFGQGTRLTVV.

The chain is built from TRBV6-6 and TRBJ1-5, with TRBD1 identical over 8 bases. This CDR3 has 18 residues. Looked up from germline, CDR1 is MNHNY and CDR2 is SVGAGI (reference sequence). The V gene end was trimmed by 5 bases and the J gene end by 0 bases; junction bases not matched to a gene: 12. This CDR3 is CASSPNGQGRGSNQPQHF. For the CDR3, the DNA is TGTGCCAGCAGTCCAAACGGACAGGGAAGAGGTAGCAATCAGCCCCAGCATTTT.

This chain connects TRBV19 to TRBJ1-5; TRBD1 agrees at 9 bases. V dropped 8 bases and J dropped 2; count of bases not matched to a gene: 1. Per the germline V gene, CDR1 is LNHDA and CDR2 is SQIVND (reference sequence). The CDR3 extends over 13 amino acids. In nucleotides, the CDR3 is TGTGCCAGTTGGGACAGGGGCAATCAGCCCCAGCATTTT. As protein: CASWDRGNQPQHF.

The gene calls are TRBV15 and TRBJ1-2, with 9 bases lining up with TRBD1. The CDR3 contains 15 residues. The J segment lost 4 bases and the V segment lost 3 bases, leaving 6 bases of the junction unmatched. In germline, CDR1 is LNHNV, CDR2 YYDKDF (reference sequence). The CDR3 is CATSRGGQGVYGYTF. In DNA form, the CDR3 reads TGTGCCACCAGCAGGGGGGGACAGGGCGTCTATGGCTACACCTTC.

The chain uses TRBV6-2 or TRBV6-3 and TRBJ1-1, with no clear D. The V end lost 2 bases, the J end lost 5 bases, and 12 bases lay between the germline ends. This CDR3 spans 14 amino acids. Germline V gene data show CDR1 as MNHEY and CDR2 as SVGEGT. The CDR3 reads CASSYVRVETEAFF. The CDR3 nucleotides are TGTGCCAGCAGTTACGTTCGGGTTGAAACTGAAGCTTTCTTT.